These T cell receptor beta chains were read from a single sample in a study of technical replicates of blood from a handful of donors. Assay: immunoSEQ multiplex PCR; the TCRdb copy retains only in-frame clones and omits some. The table shows some 96,000 clones, with approximately 94% occurring only once. The material sequenced was T cells isolated from PBMCs. These receptors all stem from a human donor in good health. CDR3s include the opening cysteine and the closing phenylalanine or tryptophan. A D gene is named only where the DNA matches it firmly. Clone size is shown for a subset of rows, as once, few, many or a class of expanded clone.

d_gene,v_gene,j_gene,abundance,CDR3aa,CDR3nt
TRBD2,TRBV29-1,TRBJ2-7,-,CSVQWGLAGGGYEQYF,TGCAGCGTTCAATGGGGACTAGCGGGAGGGGGCTACGAGCAGTACTTC
TRBD1,TRBV18,TRBJ2-1,-,CASSGQGIVNEQFF,TGTGCCAGCTCCGGACAGGGTATTGTAAATGAGCAGTTCTTC
TRBD2,TRBV19,TRBJ2-3,few,CASSIGGGGGGALDTQYF,TGTGCCAGTAGTATAGGGGGAGGCGGCGGGGGGGCCTTGGATACGCAGTATTTT
TRBD1,TRBV5-8,TRBJ2-7,once,CASSLRNRGSSYEQYF,TGTGCCAGCAGCCTGCGAAACAGGGGGAGCTCCTACGAGCAGTACTTC
-,TRBV5-1,TRBJ1-1,-,CASSLLGAGAEAFF,TGCGCCAGCAGCTTGCTGGGGGCCGGCGCTGAAGCTTTCTTT
-,TRBV18,TRBJ2-1,-,CASSPRADEQFF,TGTGCCAGCTCACCACGAGCGGATGAGCAGTTCTTC
-,TRBV19,TRBJ2-5,-,CASSRRGVETQYF,TGTGCCAGTAGTAGGAGGGGAGTGGAGACCCAGTACTTC
TRBD2,TRBV27,TRBJ2-1,once,CASSQPEPAGGFFRDYNEQFF,TGTGCCAGCAGTCAACCTGAACCAGCGGGAGGTTTTTTTAGAGACTACAATGAGCAGTTCTTC
TRBD1,TRBV6-1,TRBJ2-3,-,CASLDREDTQYF,TGTGCCAGCCTAGACAGGGAAGATACGCAGTATTTT
TRBD1,TRBV19,TRBJ1-2,-,CASADRVGGYTF,TGTGCCAGTGCGGACAGGGTGGGAGGCTACACCTTC
TRBD1,TRBV2,TRBJ1-2,-,CASTPDRVYGYTF,TGTGCCAGCACTCCCGACAGGGTCTATGGCTACACCTTC
-,TRBV5-1,TRBJ1-4,-,CASSLTGRGPNEKLFF,TGCGCCAGCAGCTTGACAGGGCGAGGACCTAATGAAAAACTGTTTTTT
TRBD1,TRBV4-2,TRBJ1-2,-,CASSPLQGDGYTF,TGTGCCAGCAGCCCCCTACAGGGGGACGGCTACACCTTC
TRBD1,TRBV9,TRBJ1-1,-,CASSVGNRGTEAFF,TGTGCCAGCAGCGTAGGTAACAGGGGCACTGAAGCTTTCTTT
-,TRBV29-1,TRBJ2-7,-,CSVVRGYEQYF,TGCAGCGTTGTTCGGGGCTACGAGCAGTACTTC
-,TRBV9,TRBJ1-1,few,CASSPSNTEAFF,TGTGCCAGCAGCCCATCAAACACTGAAGCTTTCTTT
TRBD2,TRBV29-1,TRBJ2-1,-,CSVPSGSGGINEQFF,TGCAGCGTCCCAAGCGGGTCGGGAGGTATCAATGAGCAGTTCTTC
-,TRBV19,TRBJ1-1,-,CASSETGNTEAFF,TGTGCCAGTAGTGAGACTGGGAACACTGAAGCTTTCTTT
-,TRBV15,TRBJ2-3,-,CATSREGRPAGGDTQYF,TGTGCCACCAGCAGAGAAGGGCGTCCCGCCGGCGGGGATACGCAGTATTTT
TRBD1,TRBV5-6,TRBJ2-2,-,CASSSWDRNLANTGELFF,TGTGCCAGCAGCTCCTGGGACAGGAACCTTGCGAACACCGGGGAGCTGTTTTTT
TRBD2,TRBV7-9,TRBJ2-7,-,CASSLMGGYEQYF,TGTGCCAGCAGCCTCATGGGAGGGTACGAGCAGTACTTC
-,TRBV6-5,TRBJ1-2,-,CASSFEGFYGYTF,TGTGCCAGCAGTTTTGAGGGTTTCTATGGCTACACCTTC
TRBD1,TRBV19,TRBJ1-2,-,CASSIPGGNYGYTF,TGTGCCAGTAGTATCCCAGGGGGAAACTATGGCTACACCTTC
TRBD2,TRBV5-1,TRBJ2-7,-,CASSLATGGMTYEQYF,TGCGCCAGCAGCTTGGCTACCGGGGGGATGACCTACGAGCAGTACTTC
TRBD2,TRBV11-2,TRBJ2-1,-,CASSLVAGEYNEQFF,TGTGCCAGCAGCTTAGTAGCGGGAGAATACAATGAGCAGTTCTTC
TRBD1,TRBV28,TRBJ1-2,-,CASSSGQGNGYTF,TGTGCCAGCAGTTCGGGACAGGGGAATGGCTACACCTTC
-,TRBV11-3,TRBJ2-7,-,CASSQGPYEQYF,TGTGCCAGCAGCCAGGGCCCCTACGAGCAGTACTTC
TRBD1,TRBV6-1,TRBJ1-1,once,CASSAIQGGNTEAFF,TGTGCCAGCAGTGCTATACAGGGGGGGAACACTGAAGCTTTCTTT
-,TRBV7-9,TRBJ2-5,-,CASSLARGPETQYF,TGTGCCAGCAGCTTAGCGCGCGGGCCAGAGACCCAGTACTTC
-,TRBV4-1,TRBJ2-3,once,CASRKNPQEADTQYF,TGCGCCAGCAGAAAAAACCCGCAGGAGGCAGATACGCAGTATTTT
TRBD2,TRBV15,TRBJ2-7,-,CATSRGSGSSYEQYF,TGTGCCACCAGCAGAGGAAGCGGGAGCTCCTACGAGCAGTACTTC
TRBD1,TRBV28,TRBJ1-2,-,CASSIPPTGAGSYGYTF,TGTGCCAGCTCCATCCCGCCCACAGGGGCCGGGAGTTATGGCTACACCTTC
TRBD2,TRBV6-1,TRBJ2-7,-,CASSDRTSGRWYYEQYF,TGTGCCAGCAGTGACCGGACTAGCGGGAGGTGGTACTACGAGCAGTACTTC
-,TRBV5-1,TRBJ2-7,-,CASSLLFDFSYEQYF,TGCGCCAGCAGCTTGCTCTTCGACTTCTCCTACGAGCAGTACTTC
-,TRBV5-1,TRBJ1-1,-,CASSFPGNTEAFF,TGCGCCAGCAGCTTCCCAGGGAACACTGAAGCTTTCTTT
-,TRBV5-1,TRBJ2-2,-,CASSLERGTGELFF,TGCGCCAGCAGCTTAGAACGGGGGACCGGGGAGCTGTTTTTT
TRBD1,TRBV10-3,TRBJ1-2,-,CAISGGQGYGYTF,TGTGCCATCAGTGGTGGACAGGGCTATGGCTACACCTTC
TRBD2,TRBV18,TRBJ2-7,-,CASSPPGTSGYEQYF,TGTGCCAGCTCACCCCCCGGGACTAGCGGCTACGAGCAGTACTTC
-,TRBV7-7,TRBJ2-5,-,CASSSEYGRETQYF,TGTGCCAGCAGCTCTGAGTATGGGAGGGAGACCCAGTACTTC
-,TRBV27,TRBJ2-1,once,CASSTKTDRSNEQFF,TGTGCCAGCAGTACTAAGACGGACAGAAGCAATGAGCAGTTCTTC
-,TRBV6-5,TRBJ1-4,-,CASSYSTQNSEKLFF,TGTGCCAGCAGTTATAGCACTCAAAATTCCGAAAAACTGTTTTTT
-,TRBV11-2,TRBJ1-5,-,CASSQEQGSNQPQHF,TGTGCCAGCAGCCAAGAGCAGGGCAGCAATCAGCCCCAGCATTTT
-,TRBV19,TRBJ1-1,-,CASNDRRLNTEAFF,TGTGCCAGTAACGACAGGCGGTTGAACACTGAAGCTTTCTTT
-,TRBV7-9,TRBJ1-2,-,CASSLAGSPGGYTF,TGTGCCAGCAGCTTAGCGGGTTCCCCGGGGGGCTACACCTTC
TRBD2,TRBV4-1,TRBJ2-2,-,CASSQREGVGELFF,TGCGCCAGCAGCCAGCGGGAGGGGGTCGGGGAGCTGTTTTTT
-,TRBV4-2,TRBJ1-3,once,CASSQSTVGNTIYF,TGTGCCAGCAGCCAATCGACAGTCGGAAACACCATATATTTT
-,TRBV10-3,TRBJ1-1,-,CAISESTGRNTEAFF,TGTGCCATCAGTGAGTCGACGGGGAGGAACACTGAAGCTTTCTTT
-,TRBV10-3,TRBJ1-2,-,CAISESYAGEGYGYTF,TGTGCCATCAGTGAGTCGTATGCGGGCGAGGGATATGGCTACACCTTC
-,TRBV5-4,TRBJ2-7,-,CASSSSGIPYEQYF,TGTGCCAGCAGCTCGTCAGGGATACCCTACGAGCAGTACTTC
TRBD1,TRBV6-6,TRBJ2-1,-,CASSYRQGSEQFF,TGTGCCAGCAGTTACCGACAGGGTTCTGAGCAGTTCTTC
-,TRBV12-5,TRBJ2-6,-,CASAFAPIYLTGIYDSGANVLTF,TGTGCTAGTGCATTCGCCCCAATTTACTTGACAGGCATATACGACTCTGGGGCCAACGTCCTGACTTTC
TRBD1,TRBV7-8,TRBJ1-2,-,CASSTRQGDHYGYTF,TGTGCCAGCAGCACCCGACAGGGGGACCACTATGGCTACACCTTC
-,TRBV11-3,TRBJ1-2,-,CASSLGGGAAGGGYTF,TGTGCCAGCAGCTTAGGAGGTGGGGCCGCGGGGGGCGGCTACACCTTC